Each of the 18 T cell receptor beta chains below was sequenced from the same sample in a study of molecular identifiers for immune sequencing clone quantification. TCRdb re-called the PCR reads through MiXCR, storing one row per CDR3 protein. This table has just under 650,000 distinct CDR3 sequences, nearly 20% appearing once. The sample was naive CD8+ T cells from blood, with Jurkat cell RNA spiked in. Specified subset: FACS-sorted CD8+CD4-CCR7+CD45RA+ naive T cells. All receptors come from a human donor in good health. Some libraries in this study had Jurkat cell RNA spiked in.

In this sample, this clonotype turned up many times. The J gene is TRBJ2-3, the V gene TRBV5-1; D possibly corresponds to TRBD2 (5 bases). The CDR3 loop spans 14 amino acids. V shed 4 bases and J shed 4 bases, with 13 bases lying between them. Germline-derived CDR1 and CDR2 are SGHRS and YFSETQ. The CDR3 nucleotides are TGCGCCAGCAGCCCCGATCCGGGGTCAGATACGCAGTATTTT. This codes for CASSPDPGSDTQYF.

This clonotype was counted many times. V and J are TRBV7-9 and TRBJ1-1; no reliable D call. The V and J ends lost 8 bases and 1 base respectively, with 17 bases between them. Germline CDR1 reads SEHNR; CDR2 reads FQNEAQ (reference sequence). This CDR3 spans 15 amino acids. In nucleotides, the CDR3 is TGTGCCAGCGAGCCCCTGGGGAAAAAGAACACTGAAGCTTTCTTT. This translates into CASEPLGKKNTEAFF.

The CDR3 nucleotides read TGTGCCAGCAGTGAGTACTTCTCCTACGAGCAGTACTTC. Amino acids: CASSEYFSYEQYF. The rearrangement joins TRBV6-1 to TRBJ2-7; no reliable D call. From germline, CDR1 is MNHNS and CDR2 SASEGT. V dropped 3 bases and J dropped 0 bases, with 6 bases sitting between them. The CDR3 consists of 13 residues.

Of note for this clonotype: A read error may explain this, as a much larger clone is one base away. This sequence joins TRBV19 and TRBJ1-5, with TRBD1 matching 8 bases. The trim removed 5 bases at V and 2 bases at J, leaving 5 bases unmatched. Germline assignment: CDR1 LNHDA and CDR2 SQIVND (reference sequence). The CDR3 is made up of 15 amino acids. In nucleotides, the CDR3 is TGTGCCAGTAGTGCAGGGGGCGCGGGCAATCAGCCCCAGCATTTT. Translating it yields CASSAGGAGNQPQHF.

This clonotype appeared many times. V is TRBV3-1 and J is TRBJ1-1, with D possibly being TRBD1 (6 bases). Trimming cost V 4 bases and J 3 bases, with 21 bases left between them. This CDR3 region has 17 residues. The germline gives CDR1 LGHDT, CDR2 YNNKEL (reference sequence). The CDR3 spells CASSPSGQFPGDTEAFF. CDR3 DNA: TGTGCCAGCAGCCCCTCCGGACAGTTCCCCGGGGACACTGAAGCTTTCTTT.

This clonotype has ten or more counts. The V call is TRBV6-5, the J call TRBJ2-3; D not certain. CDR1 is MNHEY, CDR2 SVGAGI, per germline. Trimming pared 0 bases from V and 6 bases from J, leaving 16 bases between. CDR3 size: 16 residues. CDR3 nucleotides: TGTGCCAGCAGTTACTCGCATAGGGCCGAGGAGGATACGCAGTATTTT. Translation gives CASSYSHRAEEDTQYF.

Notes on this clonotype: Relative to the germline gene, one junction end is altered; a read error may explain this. The DNA of the CDR3 is TGTGCCGGCAGCTTAGAAGGGAATAGCAATCAGCCCCAGCATTTT. This gives the protein CAGSLEGNSNQPQHF. The chain combines TRBV7-6 with TRBJ1-5; no clear D gene. CDR1 and CDR2 (germline): SGHVS, FNYEAQ. The CDR3 is 15 amino acids. Using reference TRBV7-6 and TRBJ1-5 for the parts outside the CDR3, the full variable domain is GAGVSQSPRYKVTKRGQDVALRCDPISGHVSLYWYRQALGQGPEFLTYFNYEAQQDKSGLPNDRFSAERPEGSISTLTIQRTEQRDSAMYRCAGSLEGNSNQPQHFGDGTRLSIL.

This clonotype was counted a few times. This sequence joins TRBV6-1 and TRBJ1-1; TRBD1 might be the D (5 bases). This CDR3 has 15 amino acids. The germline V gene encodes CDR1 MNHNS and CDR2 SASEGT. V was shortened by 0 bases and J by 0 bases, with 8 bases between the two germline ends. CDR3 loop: CASSEAGAMNTEAFF. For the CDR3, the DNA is TGTGCCAGCAGTGAAGCCGGGGCTATGAACACTGAAGCTTTCTTT.

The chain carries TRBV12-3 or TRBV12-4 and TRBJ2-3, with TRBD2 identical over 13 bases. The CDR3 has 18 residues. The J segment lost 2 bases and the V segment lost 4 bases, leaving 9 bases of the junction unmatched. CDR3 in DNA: TGTGCCAGCAGTTCAGGGACTAGCGGGGATATTTCCACAGATACGCAGTATTTT. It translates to CASSSGTSGDISTDTQYF.

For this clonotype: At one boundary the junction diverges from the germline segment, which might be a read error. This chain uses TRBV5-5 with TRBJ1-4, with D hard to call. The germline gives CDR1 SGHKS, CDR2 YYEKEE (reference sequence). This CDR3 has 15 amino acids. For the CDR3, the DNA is TGTGCCAGCAGCTTGGCTGGCACCAGTAATGAAAAACTGTCTTTT. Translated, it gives CASSLAGTSNEKLSF.

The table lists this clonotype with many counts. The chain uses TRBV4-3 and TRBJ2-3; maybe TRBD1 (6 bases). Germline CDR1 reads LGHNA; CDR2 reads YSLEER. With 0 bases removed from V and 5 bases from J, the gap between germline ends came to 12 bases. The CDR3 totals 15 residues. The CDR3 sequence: CASSQEPGAGDTQYF. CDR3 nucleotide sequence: TGCGCCAGCAGCCAAGAACCAGGGGCCGGAGATACGCAGTATTTT.

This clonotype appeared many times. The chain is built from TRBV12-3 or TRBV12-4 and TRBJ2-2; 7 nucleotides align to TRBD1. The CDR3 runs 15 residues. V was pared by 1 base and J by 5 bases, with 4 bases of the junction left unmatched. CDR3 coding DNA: TGTGCCAGCAGTTTAGAAGGGACAGATACCGGGGAGCTGTTTTTT. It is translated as CASSLEGTDTGELFF.

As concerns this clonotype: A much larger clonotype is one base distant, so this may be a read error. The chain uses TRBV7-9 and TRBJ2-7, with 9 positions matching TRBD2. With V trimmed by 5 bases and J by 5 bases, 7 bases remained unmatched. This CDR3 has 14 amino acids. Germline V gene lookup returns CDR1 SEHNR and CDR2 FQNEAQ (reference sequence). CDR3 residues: CASSAGTSLHEQYF. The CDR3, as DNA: TGTGCCAGCAGCGCCGGGACTAGCCTCCACGAGCAGTACTTC.

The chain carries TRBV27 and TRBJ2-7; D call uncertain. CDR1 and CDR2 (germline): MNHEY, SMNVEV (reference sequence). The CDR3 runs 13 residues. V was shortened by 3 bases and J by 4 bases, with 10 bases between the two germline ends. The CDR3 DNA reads TGTGCCAGCAGTTTTGCGGCAGGTTACGAGCAGTACTTC. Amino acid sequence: CASSFAAGYEQYF.

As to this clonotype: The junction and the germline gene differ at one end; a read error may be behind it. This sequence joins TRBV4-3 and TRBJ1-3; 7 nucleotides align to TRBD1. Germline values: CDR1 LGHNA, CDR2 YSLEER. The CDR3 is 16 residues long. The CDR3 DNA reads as TGCGCCAGCAGCCAAGACAGGGGGACTTTTGGAAACACCGTATATTTT. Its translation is CASSQDRGTFGNTVYF.

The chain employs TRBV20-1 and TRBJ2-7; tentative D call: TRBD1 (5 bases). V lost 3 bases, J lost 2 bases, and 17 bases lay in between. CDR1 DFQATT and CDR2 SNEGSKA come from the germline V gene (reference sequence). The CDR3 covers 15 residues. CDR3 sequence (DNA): TGCAGTGCTAGCAACCCCAGACAGAACACCTACGAGCAGTACTTC. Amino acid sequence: CSASNPRQNTYEQYF.

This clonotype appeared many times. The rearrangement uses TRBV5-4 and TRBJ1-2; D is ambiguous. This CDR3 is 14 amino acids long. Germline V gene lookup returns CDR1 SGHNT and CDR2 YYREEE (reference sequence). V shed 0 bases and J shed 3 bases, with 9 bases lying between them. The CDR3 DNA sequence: TGTGCCAGCAGCTTGGGAGTAGGAGACTATGGCTACACCTTC. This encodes CASSLGVGDYGYTF.

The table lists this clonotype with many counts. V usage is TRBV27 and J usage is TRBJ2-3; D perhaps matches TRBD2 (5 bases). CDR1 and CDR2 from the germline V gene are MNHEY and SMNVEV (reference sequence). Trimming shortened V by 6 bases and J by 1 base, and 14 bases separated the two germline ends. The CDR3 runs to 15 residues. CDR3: CASSYAGFGTDTQYF. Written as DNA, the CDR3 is TGTGCCAGCAGCTACGCGGGTTTTGGCACAGATACGCAGTATTTT.